The rows below give T cell receptor beta chains drawn from one sample of a study of blood T cells in healthy people across ages. TCRdb re-called the 5' RACE reads through MiXCR, storing one row per CDR3 protein. The data contain more than 900,000 distinct CDR3 sequences, 25% to 30% of them singletons. This sample was also put to use in a study of T cells of mothers and their children.

The sequenced sample consisted of blood. The source is a woman in her thirties or forties in good health. CDR3s include the opening cysteine and the closing phenylalanine or tryptophan. Fields, in order: V gene, D gene, J gene, clone size, CDR3 protein, CDR3 DNA. The D gene is left open where the match is weak. The listing skips clone size in some rows; elsewhere it reads once, few, many or a size class.

>TRBV7-3|NA|TRBJ1-1|NA
CASSQGWDAEAFF
TGTGCCAGCAGCCAGGGATGGGACGCTGAAGCTTTCTTT
>TRBV20-1|TRBD2|TRBJ2-3|few
CSADLSGAGGREDTQYF
TGCAGTGCTGACTTAAGTGGAGCGGGGGGGCGGGAAGATACGCAGTATTTT
>TRBV12-3/TRBV12-4|NA|TRBJ2-3|once
CASSLFYPSTDTQYF
TGTGCCAGCAGTCTCTTCTACCCTAGCACAGATACGCAGTATTTT
>TRBV30|NA|TRBJ1-2|many
CAWTIGGHGYTF
TGTGCCTGGACCATTGGGGGACATGGCTACACCTTC
>TRBV5-1|NA|TRBJ2-5|many
CASSLGAADQETQYF
TGCGCCAGCAGCTTGGGCGCCGCCGACCAAGAGACCCAGTACTTC
>TRBV28|NA|TRBJ2-1|many
CASRGGVRYNEQFF
TGTGCCAGCCGCGGAGGGGTGCGGTACAATGAGCAGTTCTTC
>TRBV25-1|NA|TRBJ1-2|NA
CASSEMGAYGYTF
TGTGCCAGCAGTGAAATGGGGGCTTATGGCTACACCTTC
>TRBV6-5|TRBD1|TRBJ1-2|NA
CASSSDRGRGRYGYTF
TGTGCCAGCAGCTCCGACAGGGGGCGGGGGCGCTATGGCTACACCTTC
>TRBV11-1|NA|TRBJ2-5|few
CASSLGGPGEKTQYF
TGTGCCAGCAGCTTAGGCGGGCCAGGGGAGAAGACCCAGTACTTC
>TRBV6-1|NA|TRBJ1-2|few
CASSEALRGAHYGYTF
TGTGCCAGCAGTGAAGCGCTTCGGGGGGCGCACTATGGCTACACCTTC
>TRBV4-3|NA|TRBJ1-3|NA
CASSQDLIGSGNTIYF
TGCGCCAGCAGCCAAGATCTTATCGGCTCTGGAAACACCATATATTTT
>TRBV29-1|TRBD1|TRBJ1-2|few
CSVGTGGSYGYTF
TGCAGCGTGGGGACAGGGGGGTCGTATGGCTACACCTTC
>TRBV7-9|NA|TRBJ2-3|few
CASSPRASLTDTQYF
TGTGCCAGCAGCCCTAGGGCATCCCTAACGGATACGCAGTATTTT
>TRBV6-1|TRBD1|TRBJ2-7|many
CASRNPGQGAYEQYF
TGTGCCAGCAGGAACCCGGGACAGGGGGCCTACGAGCAGTACTTC
>TRBV3-1|NA|TRBJ2-4|NA
CVSSQDLPTQYF
TGTGTCAGCAGCCAAGATCTTCCCACTCAGTACTTC
>TRBV12-3/TRBV12-4|NA|TRBJ2-7|many
CASSFPPPLDEQYF
TGTGCCAGCAGTTTTCCCCCACCCCTAGACGAGCAGTACTTC
>TRBV7-2|TRBD1|TRBJ2-7|few
CASRRDRGRYEQYF
TGTGCCAGCAGACGGGACAGGGGGCGGTACGAGCAGTACTTC
>TRBV20-1|TRBD1|TRBJ1-1|few
CSATDRGRNTEAFF
TGCAGTGCTACCGACAGGGGAAGGAACACTGAAGCTTTCTTT
>TRBV3-1|TRBD1|TRBJ2-7|NA
CASGPGQETEQYF
TGTGCCAGCGGACCGGGACAGGAAACCGAGCAGTACTTC
>TRBV28|TRBD2|TRBJ2-1|NA
CASSLIPLAGGQTYNEQFF
TGTGCCAGCAGTTTAATTCCACTAGCGGGGGGGCAAACCTACAATGAGCAGTTCTTC
>TRBV18|TRBD1|TRBJ2-5|many
CASSPWTGGIQETQYF
TGTGCCAGCTCACCTTGGACAGGGGGTATCCAAGAGACCCAGTACTTC
>TRBV2|NA|TRBJ1-4|few
CASSLGSATSEKLFF
TGTGCCAGCAGCCTGGGGAGTGCAACTAGTGAAAAACTGTTTTTT
>TRBV7-9|TRBD1|TRBJ2-7|few
CAGGVDRGWYEQYF
TGTGCCGGCGGAGTGGACAGGGGGTGGTACGAGCAGTACTTC
>TRBV28|NA|TRBJ2-5|NA
CASRPGDRETQYF
TGTGCCAGCAGGCCCGGCGACAGAGAGACCCAGTACTTC
>TRBV28|TRBD1|TRBJ1-2|NA
CASTSDRDRISVYYGYTF
TGTGCCAGCACCTCAGACAGGGACCGTATATCCGTTTACTATGGCTACACCTTC
>TRBV7-3|NA|TRBJ1-6|few
CASSLTAGDNSPPHF
TGTGCCAGCAGCTTAACGGCCGGAGATAATTCACCCCCCCACTTT
>TRBV12-3/TRBV12-4|NA|TRBJ2-3|NA
CASSSRTEGTDTQYF
TGTGCCAGCAGTTCCAGGACAGAAGGCACAGATACGCAGTATTTT
>TRBV29-1|NA|TRBJ1-2|many
CSARGSALDGYTF
TGCAGCGCCCGAGGGTCAGCCCTAGATGGCTACACCTTC
>TRBV7-2|NA|TRBJ2-1|few
CASSSKKKQFF
TGTGCCAGCAGCTCAAAGAAGAAGCAGTTCTTC
>TRBV2|NA|TRBJ2-7|few
CASSEEAETSYEQYF
TGCGCCAGCAGTGAAGAGGCAGAAACCTCCTACGAGCAGTACTTC
>TRBV2|NA|TRBJ2-7|few
CASFGGDYEQYF
TGTGCCAGCTTCGGGGGAGACTACGAGCAGTACTTC
>TRBV27|TRBD1|TRBJ2-7|many
CASRTDRGNYEQYF
TGTGCCAGCAGAACGGACAGGGGAAATTACGAGCAGTACTTC
>TRBV28|TRBD2|TRBJ2-1|few
CASSLAASGGREQFF
TGTGCCAGCAGTTTAGCGGCTAGCGGGGGACGTGAGCAGTTCTTC
>TRBV28|NA|TRBJ1-1|few
CATIQGGDTEAFF
TGTGCCACCATCCAGGGAGGTGACACTGAAGCTTTCTTT
>TRBV7-2|NA|TRBJ1-1|NA
CASSGGFMNTEAFF
TGTGCCAGCAGCGGAGGATTCATGAACACTGAAGCTTTCTTT
>TRBV12-3/TRBV12-4|NA|TRBJ1-2|NA
CASVEQGVFGYTF
TGTGCCAGCGTCGAGCAGGGAGTCTTCGGCTACACCTTC
>TRBV6-5|NA|TRBJ2-7|NA
CASSYSSQYEQYF
TGTGCCAGCAGTTACTCAAGCCAGTACGAGCAGTACTTC
>TRBV4-3|NA|TRBJ2-7|few
CASSQERGLQFAYEQYF
TGCGCCAGCAGCCAAGAAAGGGGATTGCAGTTCGCCTACGAGCAGTACTTC
>TRBV6-2/TRBV6-3|NA|TRBJ2-7|many
CASSPSDSYEQYF
TGTGCCAGCAGTCCCTCGGACAGCTACGAGCAGTACTTC
>TRBV19|NA|TRBJ2-5|NA
CASSAITGSETQYF
TGTGCCAGTAGTGCAATTACAGGGTCAGAGACCCAGTACTTC
>TRBV7-2|TRBD1|TRBJ2-1|NA
CASSRPGQDYNEQFF
TGTGCCAGCAGCCGACCGGGACAGGATTACAATGAGCAGTTCTTC
>TRBV7-9|NA|TRBJ1-5|few
CASSLETANQPQHF
TGTGCCAGCAGCTTAGAGACAGCTAATCAGCCCCAGCATTTT
>TRBV7-6|NA|TRBJ2-5|few
CASSLGSPSMETQYF
TGTGCCAGCAGCTTAGGGTCGCCCTCGATGGAGACCCAGTACTTC
>TRBV4-2|NA|TRBJ1-1|NA
CASRGSHEAFF
TGTGCCAGCAGGGGAAGCCATGAAGCTTTCTTT
>TRBV28|NA|TRBJ2-4|few
CASSSLLDSENIQYF
TGTGCCAGCAGCTCCTTGCTCGACAGTGAAAACATTCAGTACTTC
>TRBV27|TRBD1|TRBJ2-2|few
CASSLAGGSGGELFF
TGTGCCAGCAGTTTAGCAGGGGGCTCAGGCGGGGAGCTGTTTTTT
>TRBV29-1|NA|TRBJ2-5|NA
CSAGGYGGETQYF
TGCAGCGCCGGGGGCTACGGGGGAGAGACCCAGTACTTC
>TRBV11-1|NA|TRBJ2-7|few
CASSLALLPLSYEQYF
TGTGCCAGCAGCTTAGCTCTGCTCCCTCTCTCCTACGAGCAGTACTTC
>TRBV4-3|NA|TRBJ1-3|NA
CASSQQTGSGNTIYF
TGCGCCAGTAGCCAACAAACAGGGTCGGGAAACACCATATATTTT
>TRBV11-2|TRBD2|TRBJ2-7|many
CASSLGTSGVISYEQYF
TGTGCCAGCAGCTTAGGGACTAGCGGGGTCATCTCCTACGAGCAGTACTTC
>TRBV9|NA|TRBJ1-1|few
CASSVDLDRRIGTEAFF
TGTGCCAGCAGCGTAGATCTCGATCGACGTATAGGGACTGAAGCTTTCTTT
>TRBV7-9|NA|TRBJ2-1|few
CASSSTGTRTLNEQFF
TGTGCCAGCAGCTCCACCGGGACCCGGACCCTCAATGAGCAGTTCTTC
>TRBV14|NA|TRBJ1-2|few
CASSQLPIYGYTF
TGTGCCAGCAGCCAACTGCCCATCTATGGCTACACCTTC